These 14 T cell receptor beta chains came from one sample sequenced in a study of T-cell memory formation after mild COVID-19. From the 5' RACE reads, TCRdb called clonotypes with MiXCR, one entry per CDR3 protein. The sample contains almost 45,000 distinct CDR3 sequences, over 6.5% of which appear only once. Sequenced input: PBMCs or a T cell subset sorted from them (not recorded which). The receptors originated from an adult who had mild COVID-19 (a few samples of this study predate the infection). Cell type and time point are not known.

The CDR3 loop is CASSGRQGINYGYTF. Here the CDR3 DNA reads TGTGCCAGCAGCGGAAGACAGGGGATTAACTATGGCTACACCTTC. J is TRBJ1-2 and V is TRBV9; 8 nucleotides match TRBD1. V was clipped by 3 bases and J by 1 base; unmatched bases: 5. CDR3 length: 15 amino acids. CDR1 and CDR2 from the germline V gene are SGDLS and YYNGEE.

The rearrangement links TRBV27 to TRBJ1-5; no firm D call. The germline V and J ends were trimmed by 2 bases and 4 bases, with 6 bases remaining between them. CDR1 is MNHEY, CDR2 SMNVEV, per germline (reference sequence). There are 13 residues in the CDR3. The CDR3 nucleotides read TGTGCCAGCAGTTTAGCCCGGAATCAGCCCCAGCATTTT. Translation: CASSLARNQPQHF.

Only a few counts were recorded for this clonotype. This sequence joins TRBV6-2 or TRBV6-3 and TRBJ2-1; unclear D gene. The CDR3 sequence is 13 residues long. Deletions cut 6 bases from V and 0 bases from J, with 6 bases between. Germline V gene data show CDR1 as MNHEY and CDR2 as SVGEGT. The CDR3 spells CASSLSSYNEQFF. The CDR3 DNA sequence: TGTGCCAGCAGCCTGAGCTCCTACAATGAGCAGTTCTTC.

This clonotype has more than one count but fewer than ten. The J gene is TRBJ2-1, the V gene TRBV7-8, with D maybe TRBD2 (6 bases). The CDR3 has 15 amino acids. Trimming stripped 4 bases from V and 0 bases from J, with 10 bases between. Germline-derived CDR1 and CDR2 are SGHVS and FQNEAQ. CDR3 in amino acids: CASSSGGSSYNEQFF. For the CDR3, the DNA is TGTGCCAGCAGCTCTGGAGGGAGCTCCTACAATGAGCAGTTCTTC.

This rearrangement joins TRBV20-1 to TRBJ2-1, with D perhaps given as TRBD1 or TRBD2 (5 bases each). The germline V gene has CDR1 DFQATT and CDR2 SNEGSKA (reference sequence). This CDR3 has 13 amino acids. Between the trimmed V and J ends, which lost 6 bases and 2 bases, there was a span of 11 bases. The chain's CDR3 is CSASGTTYNEQFF. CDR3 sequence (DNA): TGCAGTGCATCGGGGACCACCTACAATGAGCAGTTCTTC.

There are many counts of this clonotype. CDR3 nucleotides: TGTGCCAGCAGCGTAGGGTTAGGTCGAGATACGCAGTATTTT. Amino acids: CASSVGLGRDTQYF. The chain employs TRBV9 and TRBJ2-3, with no clear D. V lost 0 bases and J 5 bases, leaving 10 bases between the germline ends. The CDR3 has 14 amino acids. Germline CDR1 SGDLS, CDR2 YYNGEE.

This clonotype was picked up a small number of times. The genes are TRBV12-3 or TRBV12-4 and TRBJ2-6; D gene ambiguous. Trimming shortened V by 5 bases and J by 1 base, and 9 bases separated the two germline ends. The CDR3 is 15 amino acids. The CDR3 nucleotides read TGTGCCAGCAGTGTTTCAGCTTCTGGGGCCAACGTCCTGACTTTC. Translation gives CASSVSASGANVLTF.

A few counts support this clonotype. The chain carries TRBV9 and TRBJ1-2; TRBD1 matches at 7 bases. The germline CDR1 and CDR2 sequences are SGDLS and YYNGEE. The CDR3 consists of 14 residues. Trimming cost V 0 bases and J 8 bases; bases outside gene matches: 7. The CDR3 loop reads CASSVGRQGDGYTF. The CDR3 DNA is TGTGCCAGCAGCGTAGGCAGACAGGGTGACGGCTACACCTTC.

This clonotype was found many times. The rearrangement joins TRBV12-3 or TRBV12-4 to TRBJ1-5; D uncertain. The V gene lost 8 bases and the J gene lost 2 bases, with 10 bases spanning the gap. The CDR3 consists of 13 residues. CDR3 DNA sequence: TGTGCCAGCGTTGTGGGAGGCAATCAGCCCCAGCATTTT. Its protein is CASVVGGNQPQHF.

In DNA form, the CDR3 reads TGTGCCAGCAGTCGGGACGGACATTATGGCTACACCTTC. Translated, it gives CASSRDGHYGYTF. V usage is TRBV6-5 and J usage is TRBJ1-2; a weak D match, TRBD1 (5 bases). V was shortened by 5 bases and J by 5 bases, with 12 bases between the two germline ends. The CDR3 spans 13 residues. CDR1 is MNHEY, CDR2 SVGAGI, per germline.

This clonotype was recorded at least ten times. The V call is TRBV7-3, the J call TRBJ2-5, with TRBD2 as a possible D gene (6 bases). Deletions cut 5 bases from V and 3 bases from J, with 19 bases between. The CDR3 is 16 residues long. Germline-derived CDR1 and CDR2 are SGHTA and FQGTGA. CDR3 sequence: CASSPTVGGGKETQYF. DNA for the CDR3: TGTGCCAGCAGCCCCACCGTGGGGGGTGGCAAAGAGACCCAGTACTTC.

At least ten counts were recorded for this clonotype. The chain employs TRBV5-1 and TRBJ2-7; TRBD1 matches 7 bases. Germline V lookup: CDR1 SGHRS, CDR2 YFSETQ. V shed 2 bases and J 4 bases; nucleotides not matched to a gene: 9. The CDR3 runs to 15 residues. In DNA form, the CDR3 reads TGCGCCAGCAGCTTCCAATCCGGGACAGTTTACGAGCAGTACTTC. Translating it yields CASSFQSGTVYEQYF.

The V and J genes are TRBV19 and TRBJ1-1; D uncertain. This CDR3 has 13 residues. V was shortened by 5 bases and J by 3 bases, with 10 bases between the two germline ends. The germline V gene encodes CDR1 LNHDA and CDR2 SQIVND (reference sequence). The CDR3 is CASSAYGDTEAFF. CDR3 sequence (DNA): TGTGCCAGTAGTGCCTATGGGGACACTGAAGCTTTCTTT.

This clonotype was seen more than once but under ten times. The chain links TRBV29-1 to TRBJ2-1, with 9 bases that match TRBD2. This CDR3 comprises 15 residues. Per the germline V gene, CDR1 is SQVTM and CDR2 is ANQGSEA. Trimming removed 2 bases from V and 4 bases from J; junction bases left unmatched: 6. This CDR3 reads CSVEPSGMIYNEQFF. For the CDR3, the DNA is TGCAGCGTTGAACCTAGCGGGATGATATACAATGAGCAGTTCTTC.